These 30 T cell receptor beta chains were all obtained from the same sample, sequenced in a study of cytomegalovirus exposure and HLA in healthy donors. The PCR had 60 Vbeta and 13 Jbeta primers. Clones were read by immunoSEQ multiplex PCR, and TCRdb kept only the in-frame ones, dropping some. The sample holds roughly 150,000 clones, 76% seen once. Sequencing was done on a sample of PBMCs. These receptors were taken from a male donor in good health and CMV-seronegative.

This CDR3 reads CASSSPPRGGGTDTQYF. Written as DNA, the CDR3 is TGTGCCAGCAGCTCACCGCCCAGAGGGGGCGGCACAGATACGCAGTATTTT. The chain couples TRBV7-9 to TRBJ2-3; the match to TRBD1 covers 7 bases. Trimming removed 4 bases from V and 1 base from J; junction bases left unmatched: 11. The germline V gene encodes CDR1 SEHNR and CDR2 FQNEAQ (reference sequence). This CDR3 has 17 residues.

The chain joins TRBV12-5 to TRBJ2-2; D is perhaps TRBD1 (5 bases). Per the germline V gene, CDR1 is LGHNT and CDR2 is FRNRAP. Trimming pared 6 bases from V and 6 bases from J, leaving 8 bases between. The CDR3 is 12 residues long. CDR3 residues: CASGPGSGELFF. The CDR3 nucleotides read TGTGCTAGTGGCCCAGGGTCCGGGGAGCTGTTTTTT.

J is TRBJ1-3 and V is TRBV15; 7 nucleotides align to TRBD1. CDR3 size: 15 residues. Trimming took 4 bases from V and 4 from J; bases not matched to a gene: 7. Germline loops: CDR1 LNHNV, CDR2 YYDKDF (reference sequence). CDR3 bases: TGTGCCACCAGCAACGACAGGGTTTACGGAAACACCATATATTTT. This codes for CATSNDRVYGNTIYF.

The V and J genes are TRBV28 and TRBJ2-7, with 9 nucleotides matching TRBD2. Germline CDR1 MDHEN, CDR2 SYDVKM. After removal of 4 bases from V and 4 bases from J, the junction contained 11 bases not matched to a gene. The CDR3 is 16 amino acids. In DNA form, the CDR3 reads TGTGCCAGCAGTTCAGTTTGGACTAGCGTCGAGTACGAGCAGTACTTC. Its translation: CASSSVWTSVEYEQYF.

This clone was seen a handful of times. The junction does not match germline at one end; this may be a read error. The CDR3 region is CASNLSNQAFF. The CDR3 DNA reads TGTGCCAGCAACTTAAGCAATCAAGCTTTCTTT. The chain joins TRBV7-8 to TRBJ1-1; D ambiguous. The CDR3 spans 11 residues. The germline V gene has CDR1 SGHVS and CDR2 FQNEAQ.

V usage is TRBV25-1 and J usage is TRBJ2-3; 7 positions agree with TRBD2. Trimming at V came to 3 bases and at J to 2 bases, leaving 8 bases not matched to a gene. This CDR3 is built from 16 residues. Per the germline V gene, CDR1 is MGHDK and CDR2 is SYGVNS. The CDR3 loop reads CASSDGASGHTDTQYF. The CDR3 nucleotides are TGTGCCAGCAGTGACGGGGCTAGCGGCCACACAGATACGCAGTATTTT.

The chain recombines TRBV27 with TRBJ2-3, with 8 bases fitting TRBD2. The CDR3 has 17 residues. V dropped 5 bases and J dropped 2; count of bases not matched to a gene: 12. From germline, CDR1 is MNHEY and CDR2 SMNVEV (reference sequence). The CDR3 is CASSLGHSGMSTDTQYF. For the CDR3, the DNA is TGTGCCAGCAGTCTTGGTCATAGCGGGATGTCCACAGATACGCAGTATTTT.

The V gene is TRBV18, the J gene TRBJ2-3, with TRBD2 matching 15 bases. With V trimmed by 4 bases and J by 2 bases, 16 bases remained unmatched. The CDR3 runs 21 residues. The germline V gene has CDR1 KGHSH and CDR2 LQKENI. In nucleotides, the CDR3 is TGTGCCAGCTCACTCACCCCCACGGGACTAGCGGGGGGACACCCCACAGATACGCAGTATTTT. Translated, it gives CASSLTPTGLAGGHPTDTQYF. The whole variable domain, filled in from reference TRBV18 and TRBJ2-3, reads NAGVMQNPRHLVRRRGQEARLRCSPMKGHSHVYWYRQLPEEGLKFMVYLQKENIIDESGMPKERFSAEFPKEGPSILRIQQVVRGDSAAYFCASSLTPTGLAGGHPTDTQYFGPGTRLTVL.

V and J are TRBV5-1 and TRBJ2-5; 10 bases are shared with TRBD2. The J call may be in error: the DNA end matches TRBJ2-7 better. Germline V gives CDR1 SGHRS, CDR2 YFSETQ. The length of the CDR3 is 15 residues. The CDR3 is CASSPGLARSYEQYF. The CDR3 DNA reads TGCGCCAGCAGCCCGGGACTAGCGCGCTCCTACGAGCAGTACTTC.

The CDR3 protein is CASSLRDSPLHF. The CDR3 DNA is TGTGCCAGCAGCTTACGGGATTCACCCCTCCACTTT. The chain has TRBV7-9 and TRBJ1-6, with unresolved D. There are 12 residues in the CDR3. The germline V and J ends were trimmed by 2 bases and 8 bases, with 4 bases remaining between them. The germline V gene has CDR1 SEHNR and CDR2 FQNEAQ (reference sequence).

The chain uses TRBV5-1 and TRBJ2-2; TRBD2 agrees at 11 bases. The CDR3 covers 15 residues. Germline V CDR1 and CDR2: SGHRS, YFSETQ. V gave up 5 bases and J gave up 3 bases; unmatched junction bases: 3. The CDR3 bases are TGCGCCAGCAGGCGGACTAGCGGGTACACCGGGGAGCTGTTTTTT. It codes for CASRRTSGYTGELFF.

The gene calls are TRBV27 and TRBJ1-2; 11 nucleotides align to TRBD1. CDR1 is MNHEY and CDR2 is SMNVEV in the germline V gene (reference sequence). Trimming took 4 bases from V and 5 from J; bases not matched to a gene: 3. This CDR3 is built from 14 residues. CDR3 amino acids: CASSWTGGLYGYTF. The CDR3 nucleotides are TGTGCCAGCAGTTGGACAGGGGGCTTATATGGCTACACCTTC.

The table lists this clone with a count of one. This sequence joins TRBV7-8 and TRBJ2-5; 14 nucleotides line up with TRBD2. CDR3 length: 21 residues. The trim removed 4 bases at V and 5 bases at J, leaving 21 bases unmatched. CDR1 and CDR2 (germline): SGHVS, FQNEAQ. CDR3: CASSSRWGGTRTSGRYETQYF. The CDR3 DNA reads as TGTGCCAGCAGCTCTCGATGGGGGGGAACTAGGACTAGCGGGAGGTACGAGACCCAGTACTTC. Full variable domain (missing parts from reference TRBV7-8 and TRBJ2-5): GAGVSQSPRYKVAKRGQDVALRCDPISGHVSLFWYQQALGQGPEFLTYFQNEAQLDKSGLPSDRFFAERPEGSVSTLKIQRTQQEDSAVYLCASSSRWGGTRTSGRYETQYFGPGTRLLVL.

The V call is TRBV19, the J call TRBJ1-1; D is undetermined. Trimming took 8 bases from V and 1 from J, leaving 14 bases between them. This CDR3 comprises 14 residues. In germline, CDR1 is LNHDA, CDR2 SQIVND (reference sequence). The CDR3: CASDWTGGNTEAFF. CDR3 sequence (DNA): TGTGCCAGTGACTGGACGGGAGGGAACACTGAAGCTTTCTTT.

This sequence joins TRBV5-6 and TRBJ2-7, with 7 positions matching TRBD2. Germline loops: CDR1 SGHDT, CDR2 YYEEEE. The CDR3 is made up of 15 amino acids. Trimming removed 4 bases from V and 0 bases from J; junction bases left unmatched: 7. As DNA, the CDR3 is TGTGCCAGCAGCCCGCCGACTAGCTTCTCCTACGAGCAGTACTTC. Translated, it gives CASSPPTSFSYEQYF. Based on the CDR3 plus reference TRBV5-6 and TRBJ2-7, the full variable domain is DAGVTQSPTHLIKTRGQQVTLRCSPKSGHDTVSWYQQALGQGPQFIFQYYEEEERQRGNFPDRFSGHQFPNYSSELNVNALLLGDSALYLCASSPPTSFSYEQYFGPGTRLTVT.

The genes are TRBV6-6 and TRBJ2-7; 8 bases fit TRBD2. Germline V gene sequence: CDR1 MNHNY, CDR2 SVGAGI (reference sequence). The CDR3 spans 13 residues. After removal of 5 bases from V and 5 bases from J, the junction contained 5 bases not matched to a gene. CDR3: CASSPTGGNEQYF. CDR3 nucleotides: TGTGCCAGCAGTCCCACGGGAGGGAACGAGCAGTACTTC.

This rearrangement joins TRBV5-1 to TRBJ1-1; 8 bases match TRBD1. The ends lost 4 bases at V and 4 bases at J; junction bases unmatched: 15. Germline V gene sequence: CDR1 SGHRS, CDR2 YFSETQ. The CDR3 is made up of 17 amino acids. This chain's CDR3 is CASSVPLAGGFGTEAFF. The CDR3 DNA reads as TGCGCCAGCAGCGTTCCTCTGGCAGGGGGCTTTGGCACTGAAGCTTTCTTT. Full variable domain (rest looked up from reference TRBV5-1 and TRBJ1-1): KAGVTQTPRYLIKTRGQQVTLSCSPISGHRSVSWYQQTPGQGLQFLFEYFSETQRNKGNFPGRFSGRQFSNSRSEMNVSTLELGDSALYLCASSVPLAGGFGTEAFFGQGTRLTVV.

The V gene is TRBV4-1, the J gene TRBJ2-5; 11 nucleotides agree with TRBD2. TRBJ2-7 matches the DNA end more closely, so the J call is doubtful. CDR1 is MGHRA and CDR2 is YSYEKL in the germline V gene. The CDR3 is made up of 15 amino acids. CDR3 sequence: CASSQTSGASYEQYF. As DNA, the CDR3 is TGCGCCAGCAGCCAGACTAGCGGGGCCTCCTACGAGCAGTACTTC.

The rearrangement links TRBV7-2 to TRBJ1-5; D call uncertain. Germline CDR1 and CDR2: SGHTA and FQGNSA. The CDR3 runs to 15 residues. Trimming left V 2 bases short and J 2 bases short, with 10 bases between. CDR3 loop: CASSLLTVGNQPQHF. CDR3 nucleotides: TGTGCCAGCAGCTTATTAACTGTTGGCAATCAGCCCCAGCATTTT.

As for this clone: The junction does not match germline at one end; this may be a read error. This sequence joins TRBV9 and TRBJ2-7, with 11 bases matching TRBD2. CDR1 and CDR2 (germline): SGDLS, YYNGEE. CDR3 length: 16 residues. CDR3 nucleotide sequence: TGTGCCAGCGGCGTAGGAGGGACTAGCGGAAACTACGAGCAGTACTTC. This translates into CASGVGGTSGNYEQYF.

The chain combines TRBV5-8 with TRBJ2-3, with 11 bases fitting TRBD2. This CDR3 has 15 amino acids. V lost 0 bases, J lost 7 bases, and 4 bases stayed unmatched. Germline loops: CDR1 SGHTS, CDR2 YDEGEE. The CDR3: CASSLATSGGNTQYF. The CDR3 coding sequence is TGTGCCAGCAGCTTGGCCACTAGCGGGGGAAATACGCAGTATTTT.

This clone was seen more than once but under ten times. V is TRBV5-1 and J is TRBJ1-1; 7 positions match TRBD1. The CDR3 consists of 15 residues. V shed 7 bases, J shed 3 bases, and the junction held 12 bases outside the gene matches. CDR1 is SGHRS, CDR2 YFSETQ, per germline. CDR3 region: CASYTGENPDTEAFF. CDR3 nucleotides: TGCGCCAGCTATACAGGGGAAAATCCTGACACTGAAGCTTTCTTT.

V gene TRBV21-1 combines with J gene TRBJ2-5; the table's D call, TRBD2, has no DNA check behind it. TRBV21-1 represents a pseudogene. The CDR3 loop spans 17 amino acids. CDR3 residues: CASSNDIFGGGEETQYF. CDR3 nucleotides: TGTGCCAGCAGCAATGATATCTTCGGCGGGGGGGAAGAGACCCAGTACTTC.

This clone was found a few times. This chain joins TRBV7-8 and TRBJ2-7; 9 nucleotides align to TRBD1. This CDR3 spans 14 amino acids. Losses at the gene ends were 5 bases for V and 2 bases for J; bases not matched to a gene: 4. Germline lookup yields CDR1 SGHVS and CDR2 FQNEAQ. The CDR3 DNA reads as TGTGCCAGCAGCATCCGGACAGGGGCCTACGAGCAGTACTTC. Protein product: CASSIRTGAYEQYF.

This chain connects TRBV10-2 to TRBJ2-3; D is unresolved. This CDR3 has 14 residues. Germline CDR1 and CDR2: WSHSY and SAAADI. V was clipped by 3 bases and J by 1 base, with 8 bases between them. CDR3: CASSDYLRTDTQYF. In nucleotides, the CDR3 is TGCGCCAGCAGTGACTACCTACGCACAGATACGCAGTATTTT.

The chain has TRBV30 and TRBJ1-2; TRBD1 matches 10 bases. V lost 0 bases to trimming and J lost 8 bases; unmatched junction nucleotides: 9. CDR3 length: 15 residues. Germline V lookup: CDR1 GTSNPN, CDR2 SVGIG (reference sequence). The CDR3 region is CAWSVLRTGGRGYTF. Here the CDR3 DNA reads TGTGCCTGGAGTGTACTAAGGACAGGGGGACGCGGCTACACCTTC.

Note on this clone: Other DNA sequences in this specimen translate into the identical CDR3. The gene calls are TRBV19 and TRBJ2-7, with TRBD2 matching over 7 bases. CDR3 size: 13 residues. The germline V gene encodes CDR1 LNHDA and CDR2 SQIVND (reference sequence). Trimming at V came to 1 base and at J to 3 bases, leaving 0 bases not matched to a gene. DNA for the CDR3: TGTGCCAGTAGTATAGCGGGAGGCTACGAGCAGTACTTC. It translates to CASSIAGGYEQYF.

The chain links TRBV18 to TRBJ2-5; D is possibly TRBD2 (6 bases). Germline CDR1 reads KGHSH; CDR2 reads LQKENI. This CDR3 has 15 amino acids. Trimming shortened V by 6 bases and J by 4 bases, and 18 bases separated the two germline ends. DNA of the CDR3: TGTGCCAGCTCGCCCCGACTAGAGGCTAGAGAGACCCAGTACTTC. Residues: CASSPRLEARETQYF.

A single count supports this clone. CDR3 in DNA: TGCAGCGTCGTGGGACAGAGGTACGAGCAGTACTTC. Protein: CSVVGQRYEQYF. The rearrangement joins TRBV29-1 to TRBJ2-7; 7 bases agree with TRBD1. Germline V gives CDR1 SQVTM, CDR2 ANQGSEA. CDR3 length: 12 residues. The trim removed 6 bases at V and 4 bases at J, leaving 6 bases unmatched.

The rearrangement joins TRBV30 to TRBJ1-2, with 8 positions matching TRBD1. Trimming at V came to 4 bases and at J to 6 bases, leaving 4 bases not matched to a gene. Germline V gives CDR1 GTSNPN, CDR2 SVGIG (reference sequence). This CDR3 region has 12 residues. The CDR3 protein is CAWNRGRDGYTF. In DNA form, the CDR3 reads TGTGCCTGGAACAGGGGGAGGGATGGCTACACCTTC.